The 15 T cell receptor beta chains below come from one sample, sequenced in a study of T cell clonotyping in hematopoietic cell transplantation. Here immunoSEQ multiplex PCR was the method, and the copy in TCRdb shows in-frame clones only, minus some. The table lists over 10,000 clones, about 79% of them singletons, with almost 6% in the top ten. Specimen: PBMCs, collected 100 days after allogeneic stem cell transplant. Every receptor here comes from a female patient aged 40-50 years who had an allogeneic stem cell transplant from a related donor, so T cells may come from the graft donor. Some clones in this sample may be carry-over from other donors' samples.

This clone showed up just a few times. V gene TRBV7-9 combines with J gene TRBJ1-2; D may be TRBD1 (6 bases). Trimming pared 5 bases from V and 8 bases from J, leaving 15 bases between. The CDR3 has 13 amino acids. Looked up from germline, CDR1 is SEHNR and CDR2 is FQNEAQ (reference sequence). CDR3 coding DNA: TGTGCCAGCAGCGCTCGACAGGACTCGGGCTACACCTTC. Amino acid sequence: CASSARQDSGYTF.

CDR3 in amino acids: CAISTLRGNQETQYF. The CDR3 DNA follows: TGTGCCATCAGTACGTTGCGGGGTAATCAAGAGACCCAGTACTTC. This sequence joins TRBV10-3 and TRBJ2-5; tentative D call: TRBD2 (6 bases). The CDR3 sequence is 15 residues long. CDR1 and CDR2 (germline): ENHRY, SYGVKD. Trimming left V 5 bases short and J 2 bases short, with 15 bases between.

The chain uses TRBV21-1 and TRBJ2-7; TRBD2, the table's D call, lacks a check against the DNA. TRBV21-1 counts as a pseudogene. The CDR3 runs to 14 residues. CDR3 loop: CASSPGGGKEGQYF. Written as DNA, the CDR3 is TGTGCCAGCAGCCCCGGGGGAGGTAAAGAGGGGCAGTACTTC.

This sequence joins TRBV27 and TRBJ2-2; TRBD1 matches at 7 bases. This CDR3 has 13 residues. After removal of 6 bases from V and 6 bases from J, the junction contained 4 bases not matched to a gene. Germline-derived CDR1 and CDR2 are MNHEY and SMNVEV (reference sequence). In nucleotides, the CDR3 is TGTGCCAGCAGACAGGGGCTGCCCGGGGAGCTGTTTTTT. Its translation is CASRQGLPGELFF.

This clone was seen just once. This chain joins TRBV27 and TRBJ2-7, with 7 bases that match TRBD1. The CDR3 contains 13 residues. V was clipped by 3 bases and J by 7 bases; unmatched bases: 6. CDR1 is MNHEY and CDR2 is SMNVEV in the germline V gene (reference sequence). CDR3 DNA: TGTGCCAGCAGTTTCCGGGACAGAGGGGAGCAGTACTTC. This codes for CASSFRDRGEQYF.

The chain recombines TRBV19 with TRBJ1-5; D call uncertain. Germline CDR1 is LNHDA and CDR2 is SQIVND (reference sequence). V was shortened by 4 bases and J by 2 bases, with 3 bases between the two germline ends. The CDR3 sequence is 12 residues long. CDR3: CASSNRNQPQHF. CDR3 bases: TGTGCCAGTAGTAATCGCAATCAGCCCCAGCATTTT.

The chain links TRBV11-2 to TRBJ1-5; TRBD1 is a possible D gene (5 bases). This CDR3 is 15 amino acids long. The V end lost 0 bases, the J end lost 6 bases, and 12 bases lay between the germline ends. The V gene's germline CDR1 is SGHAT and CDR2 FQNNGV. The CDR3 DNA sequence: TGTGCCAGCAGCTTAGAACCGTCGGGGGTTCAGCCCCAGCATTTT. This gives the protein CASSLEPSGVQPQHF.

V usage is TRBV5-6 and J usage is TRBJ1-2; D not certain. Trimming shortened V by 6 bases and J by 8 bases, and 14 bases separated the two germline ends. This CDR3 region has 12 residues. Germline V gene lookup returns CDR1 SGHDT and CDR2 YYEEEE. The CDR3 loop is CASNAGSWGYTF. CDR3 coding DNA: TGTGCCAGCAATGCCGGGTCGTGGGGCTACACCTTC.

The chain recombines TRBV2 with TRBJ2-2; 8 positions match TRBD1. CDR1 is SNHLY, CDR2 FYNNEI, per germline. The CDR3 consists of 17 residues. Germline trimming cut 3 bases from V and 3 bases from J; bases unmatched to any gene: 9. This chain's CDR3 is CASSEPGGITYTGELFF. In DNA, the CDR3 is TGTGCCAGCAGTGAGCCAGGGGGCATTACGTACACCGGGGAGCTGTTTTTT.

Only one count was recorded for this clone. The chain recombines TRBV5-5 with TRBJ2-2; D call uncertain. The CDR3 contains 15 residues. Germline V gene sequence: CDR1 SGHKS, CDR2 YYEKEE (reference sequence). The ends were cut back, 0 bases at V and 1 base at J, with 7 bases in the middle. The DNA for the CDR3 is TGTGCCAGCAGCTTGGGGGCTGGGAACACCGGGGAGCTGTTTTTT. It codes for CASSLGAGNTGELFF.

V is TRBV10-2 and J is TRBJ1-1; 7 bases agree with TRBD1. Germline loops: CDR1 WSHSY, CDR2 SAAADI. The CDR3 length is 12 residues. With 6 bases clipped from V and 5 bases from J, the junction kept 3 bases outside the gene matches. CDR3 protein: CASRSGGTEAFF. The CDR3 DNA reads TGCGCCAGCAGGTCAGGGGGGACTGAAGCTTTCTTT.

This rearrangement joins TRBV10-1 to TRBJ1-2, with D perhaps TRBD1 (5 bases). The CDR3 has 13 amino acids. From germline, CDR1 is WNHNN and CDR2 SYGVQD (reference sequence). Trimming shortened V by 6 bases and J by 4 bases, and 12 bases separated the two germline ends. The chain's CDR3 is CASRGVDGYGYTF. CDR3 bases: TGCGCCAGCAGGGGGGTGGACGGCTATGGCTACACCTTC.

The chain uses TRBV4-3 and TRBJ2-7, with TRBD1 matching 8 bases. The CDR3 covers 14 residues. Per germline, CDR1 LGHNA and CDR2 YSLEER. The V segment lost 4 bases and the J segment 4 bases; nucleotides outside the gene matches: 6. CDR3 sequence: CASSLVGTGYEQYF. CDR3 bases: TGCGCCAGCAGCCTAGTCGGGACAGGATACGAGCAGTACTTC.

The chain links TRBV28 to TRBJ2-7; tentatively, D is TRBD1 or TRBD2 (6 bases each). Per germline, CDR1 MDHEN and CDR2 SYDVKM. With 2 bases removed from V and 3 bases from J, the gap between germline ends came to 26 bases. The CDR3 length is 19 residues. In DNA, the CDR3 is TGTGCCAGCAGTTTAGATTTGGGGGGCGCAAAGGGAGCGGGCTACGAGCAGTACTTC. As protein: CASSLDLGGAKGAGYEQYF.

The J gene is TRBJ1-1, the V gene TRBV6-1, with TRBD1 matching over 7 bases. The length of the CDR3 is 14 residues. Germline V gene lookup returns CDR1 MNHNS and CDR2 SASEGT. J was trimmed by 3 bases and V by 5 bases; bases with no gene match: 6. The CDR3 DNA is TGTGCCAGCAGTTTAGACAGGGTGGACACTGAAGCTTTCTTT. Its translation is CASSLDRVDTEAFF.